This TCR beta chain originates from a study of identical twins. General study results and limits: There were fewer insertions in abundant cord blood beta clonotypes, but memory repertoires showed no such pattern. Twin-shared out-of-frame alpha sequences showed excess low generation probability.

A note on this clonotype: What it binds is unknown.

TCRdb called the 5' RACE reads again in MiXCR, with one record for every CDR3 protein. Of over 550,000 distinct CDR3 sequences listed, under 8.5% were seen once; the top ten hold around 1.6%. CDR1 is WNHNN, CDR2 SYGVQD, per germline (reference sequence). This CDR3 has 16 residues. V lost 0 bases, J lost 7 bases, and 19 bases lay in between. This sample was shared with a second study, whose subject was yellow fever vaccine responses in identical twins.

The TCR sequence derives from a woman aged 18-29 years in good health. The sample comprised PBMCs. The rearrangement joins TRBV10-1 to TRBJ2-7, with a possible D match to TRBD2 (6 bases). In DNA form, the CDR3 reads TGCGCCAGCAGTGAGTCGCCGGGAGACACCTTATGGGAGCAGTACTTC. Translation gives CASSESPGDTLWEQYF.